Following are 16 T cell receptor beta chains from one sample sequenced in a study of cytomegalovirus exposure and HLA in healthy donors. PCR primers comprised 60 Vbeta and 13 Jbeta primers. The repertoire was sequenced with immunoSEQ multiplex PCR; TCRdb's copy has only in-frame clones and lacks some. The sample contains under 200,000 clones, roughly 80% of which appear only once. The sequenced sample consisted of PBMCs. The receptors here all came from a female donor in good health and CMV-seronegative.

The chain uses TRBV6-4 and TRBJ1-2, with 8 bases that match TRBD1. The CDR3 loop spans 15 amino acids. J gave up 4 bases and V 5 bases, and 9 bases lay outside the gene matches. CDR1 and CDR2 (germline): MRHNA, SNTAGT. The CDR3 loop reads CASSFGQGGVYGYTF. The CDR3 DNA is TGTGCCAGCAGTTTTGGACAGGGCGGCGTCTATGGCTACACCTTC.

The genes are TRBV28 and TRBJ2-2, with D possibly being TRBD1 (5 bases). In germline, CDR1 is MDHEN, CDR2 SYDVKM. Trimming stripped 2 bases from V and 1 base from J, with 5 bases between. The CDR3 has 14 amino acids. CDR3 amino acids: CASSLQGNTGELFF. DNA of the CDR3: TGTGCCAGCAGTTTACAGGGGAACACCGGGGAGCTGTTTTTT.

The V and J genes are TRBV6-6 and TRBJ2-4; 8 bases map to TRBD1. Per the germline V gene, CDR1 is MNHNY and CDR2 is SVGAGI (reference sequence). The CDR3 has 16 amino acids. J was trimmed by 0 bases and V by 6 bases; bases with no gene match: 7. CDR3 sequence: CASRNGQGLAKNIQYF. The CDR3 DNA reads TGTGCCAGCAGAAACGGACAGGGACTAGCCAAAAACATTCAGTACTTC.

The chain employs TRBV7-3 and TRBJ2-2, with 7 bases aligning to TRBD2. The CDR3 extends over 16 amino acids. V shed 1 base and J 4 bases; nucleotides not matched to a gene: 6. In germline, CDR1 is SGHTA, CDR2 FQGTGA. The CDR3 reads CASSLNRAGRTGELFF. DNA for the CDR3: TGTGCCAGCAGCTTAAATCGAGCGGGGCGCACCGGGGAGCTGTTTTTT.

The V and J genes are TRBV6-6 and TRBJ1-2; possibly TRBD1 for D (6 bases). The V and J ends lost 2 bases and 8 bases respectively, with 15 bases between them. This CDR3 spans 14 amino acids. Germline V gives CDR1 MNHNY, CDR2 SVGAGI (reference sequence). As DNA, the CDR3 is TGTGCCAGCAGTTACGCGTCAGGGGATGGGGGCTACACCTTC. It specifies CASSYASGDGGYTF.

Only one count was recorded for this clone. The genes are TRBV7-3 and TRBJ2-6, with a weak D call TRBD1 (5 bases). The CDR3 is 17 residues long. With 1 base removed from V and 0 bases from J, the gap between germline ends came to 10 bases. Germline lookup yields CDR1 SGHTA and CDR2 FQGTGA. The CDR3 region has the DNA TGTGCCAGCAGCTTAAAGGGTGGGGCCTCTGGGGCCAACGTCCTGACTTTC. This encodes CASSLKGGASGANVLTF.

This sequence joins TRBV6-4 and TRBJ2-2; D unresolved. V was clipped by 0 bases and J by 6 bases, with 11 bases between them. In germline, CDR1 is MRHNA, CDR2 SNTAGT. CDR3 length: 15 amino acids. CDR3: CASSDSNSGPGELFF. CDR3 DNA sequence: TGTGCCAGCAGTGACTCGAACTCAGGCCCCGGGGAGCTGTTTTTT.

This clone occurred a few times. The chain is built from TRBV9 and TRBJ1-6; a weak D match, TRBD1 (6 bases). Germline V CDR1 and CDR2: SGDLS, YYNGEE. The length of the CDR3 is 17 residues. Trimming removed 3 bases at V and 0 bases at J, with 13 bases between. CDR3 protein: CASSGTQGTSYNSPLHF. The DNA for the CDR3 is TGTGCCAGCAGCGGGACACAGGGAACCTCCTATAATTCACCCCTCCACTTT.

CDR3 sequence reads: CASSQDLTSGYNEQFF. CDR3 coding DNA: TGCGCCAGCAGCCAAGATCTGACTAGCGGGTACAATGAGCAGTTCTTC. This chain joins TRBV4-1 and TRBJ2-1; 10 bases map to TRBD2. V was clipped by 0 bases and J by 4 bases; unmatched bases: 3. The CDR3 runs 16 residues. Germline V gene sequence: CDR1 MGHRA, CDR2 YSYEKL.

The chain carries TRBV18 and TRBJ1-5; TRBD1 matches at 8 bases. The CDR3 runs to 15 residues. Germline CDR1 and CDR2: KGHSH and LQKENI. V gave up 4 bases and J gave up 3 bases; unmatched junction bases: 5. The CDR3 DNA reads as TGTGCCAGCTCACTCGACAGGGGTTCCAATCAGCCCCAGCATTTT. This sequence encodes CASSLDRGSNQPQHF.

The chain joins TRBV6-6 to TRBJ2-1; 7 nucleotides match TRBD2. Germline-derived CDR1 and CDR2 are MNHNY and SVGAGI (reference sequence). V lost 7 bases to trimming and J lost 0 bases; unmatched junction nucleotides: 6. The CDR3 loop spans 15 amino acids. CDR3 nucleotides: TGTGCCAGCATTGGGAGGGGAAGCTCCTACAATGAGCAGTTCTTC. Amino acid sequence: CASIGRGSSYNEQFF.

The sample holds one count of this clone. J is TRBJ1-1 and V is TRBV30; possibly TRBD1 for D (5 bases). V gave up 4 bases and J gave up 0 bases, with 12 bases separating them. The CDR3 is 14 amino acids. Germline values: CDR1 GTSNPN, CDR2 SVGIG (reference sequence). CDR3 region: CAWNGGLVNTEAFF. The CDR3, as DNA: TGTGCCTGGAACGGGGGTTTGGTGAACACTGAAGCTTTCTTT.

The V gene is TRBV7-9, the J gene TRBJ2-5; a weak D match, TRBD2 (7 bases). This CDR3 comprises 14 residues. Germline V CDR1 and CDR2: SEHNR, FQNEAQ (reference sequence). V was pared by 2 bases and J by 5 bases, with 12 bases between. CDR3 residues: CASSLTGGRETQYF. In nucleotides, the CDR3 is TGTGCCAGCAGCTTAACGGGGGGCCGGGAGACCCAGTACTTC.

The rearrangement uses TRBV5-1 and TRBJ1-3; D ambiguous. The germline V and J ends were trimmed by 4 bases and 5 bases, with 16 bases remaining between them. The CDR3 covers 15 residues. The V gene's germline CDR1 is SGHRS and CDR2 YFSETQ. CDR3 sequence: CASSAVGGIRNTIYF. CDR3 nucleotide sequence: TGCGCCAGCAGCGCGGTTGGAGGTATCCGAAACACCATATATTTT. Full variable domain (missing parts from reference TRBV5-1 and TRBJ1-3): KAGVTQTPRYLIKTRGQQVTLSCSPISGHRSVSWYQQTPGQGLQFLFEYFSETQRNKGNFPGRFSGRQFSNSRSEMNVSTLELGDSALYLCASSAVGGIRNTIYFGEGSWLTVV.

The chain uses TRBV19 and TRBJ1-2; tentatively, D is TRBD1 (5 bases). Germline loops: CDR1 LNHDA, CDR2 SQIVND (reference sequence). CDR3 length: 14 residues. Trimming removed 5 bases from V and 3 bases from J, with 13 bases in between. The CDR3 nucleotides read TGTGCCAGTAGTCCAACAGGTTACGACTATGGCTACACCTTC. Translated, it gives CASSPTGYDYGYTF.

The chain carries TRBV7-2 and TRBJ2-2; 8 bases are a match to TRBD2. The V segment lost 5 bases and the J segment 1 base; nucleotides outside the gene matches: 6. The germline V gene encodes CDR1 SGHTA and CDR2 FQGNSA. There are 16 residues in the CDR3. The CDR3 bases are TGTGCCAGCAGCCGCACCAGCGGGGGGAACACCGGGGAGCTGTTTTTT. The encoded protein is CASSRTSGGNTGELFF.